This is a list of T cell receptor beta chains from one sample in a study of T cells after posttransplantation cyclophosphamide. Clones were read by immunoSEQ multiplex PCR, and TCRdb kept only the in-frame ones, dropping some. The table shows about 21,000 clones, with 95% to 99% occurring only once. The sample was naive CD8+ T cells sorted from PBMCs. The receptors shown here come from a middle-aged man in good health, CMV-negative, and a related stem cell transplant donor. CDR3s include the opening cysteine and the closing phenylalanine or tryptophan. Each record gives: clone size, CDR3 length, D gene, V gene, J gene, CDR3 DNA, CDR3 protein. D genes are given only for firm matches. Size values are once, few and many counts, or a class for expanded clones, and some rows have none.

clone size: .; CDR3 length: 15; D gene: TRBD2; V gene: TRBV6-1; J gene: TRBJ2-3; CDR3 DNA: TGTGCCAGCAGTGAGGGGACTAGCGGCACAGATACGCAGTATTTT; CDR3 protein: CASSEGTSGTDTQYF
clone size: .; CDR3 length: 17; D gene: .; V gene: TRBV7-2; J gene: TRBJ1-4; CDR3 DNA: TGTGCCAGCAGCTATGACAGTGGGCTCAGAACTAATGAAAAACTGTTTTTT; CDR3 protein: CASSYDSGLRTNEKLFF
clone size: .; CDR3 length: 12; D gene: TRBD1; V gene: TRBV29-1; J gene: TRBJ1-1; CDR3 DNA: TGCAGCGTTGAACTACTACAGGGGGGAGCTTTCTTT; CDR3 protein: CSVELLQGGAFF
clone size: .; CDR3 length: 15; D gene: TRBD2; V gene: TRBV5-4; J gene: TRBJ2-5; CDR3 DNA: TGTGCCAGCAGCTGGACTAGCGAAGGTCGAGAGACCCAGTACTTC; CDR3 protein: CASSWTSEGRETQYF
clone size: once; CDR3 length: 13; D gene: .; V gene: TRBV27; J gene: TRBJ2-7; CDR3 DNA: TGTGCCAGCAGATTTAGCGGCTCCTACGAGCAGTACTTC; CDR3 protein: CASRFSGSYEQYF
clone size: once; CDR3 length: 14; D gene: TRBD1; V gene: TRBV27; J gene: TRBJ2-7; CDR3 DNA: TGTGCCAGCGGAGAACCGGGACAGGTCTACGAGCAGTACTTC; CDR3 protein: CASGEPGQVYEQYF
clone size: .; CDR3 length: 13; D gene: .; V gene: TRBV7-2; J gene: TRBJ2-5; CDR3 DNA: TGTGCCAGCAGCTCCTTTTTCGAAGAGACCCAGTACTTC; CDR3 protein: CASSSFFEETQYF
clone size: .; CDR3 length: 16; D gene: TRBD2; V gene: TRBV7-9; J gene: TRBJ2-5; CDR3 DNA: TGTGCCAGCAGTTACAGGACTAGCGGGAGAGGGGGGACCCAGTACTTC; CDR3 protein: CASSYRTSGRGGTQYF
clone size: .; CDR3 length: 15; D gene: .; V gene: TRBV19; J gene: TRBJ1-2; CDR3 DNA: TGTGCCAGTACAATACAGGGTAACCGGCGCTATGGCTACACCTTC; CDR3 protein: CASTIQGNRRYGYTF
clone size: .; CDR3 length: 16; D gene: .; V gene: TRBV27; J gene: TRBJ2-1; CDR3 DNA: TGTGCCTCCACCCACGGAGGGAAAAGTCCCTACAATGAGCAGTTCTTC; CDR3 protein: CASTHGGKSPYNEQFF
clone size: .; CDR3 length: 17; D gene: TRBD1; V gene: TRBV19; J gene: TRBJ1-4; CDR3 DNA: TGTGCCAGTAGTACTATACAACGAACAGGGGCGGGTGAAAAACTGTTTTTT; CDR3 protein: CASSTIQRTGAGEKLFF
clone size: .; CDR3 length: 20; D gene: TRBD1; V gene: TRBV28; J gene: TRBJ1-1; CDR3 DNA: TGTGCCAGCAGTGGGGACCCCGTTTCCGGGACAGGGTTCATGAACACTGAAGCTTTCTTT; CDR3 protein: CASSGDPVSGTGFMNTEAFF
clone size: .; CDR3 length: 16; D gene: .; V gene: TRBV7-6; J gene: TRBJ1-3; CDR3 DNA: TGTGCCAGCAGCCCTCAGACAGGAACCTCTGGAAACACCATATATTTT; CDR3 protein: CASSPQTGTSGNTIYF
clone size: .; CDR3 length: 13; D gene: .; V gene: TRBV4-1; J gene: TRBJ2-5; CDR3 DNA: TGCGCCAGCAGCCAACTTTACCAAGAGACCCAGTACTTC; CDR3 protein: CASSQLYQETQYF
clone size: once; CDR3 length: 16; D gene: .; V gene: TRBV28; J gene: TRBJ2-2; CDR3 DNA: TGTGCCAGCAATCAACTAGCAATTACGAACACCGGGGAGCTGTTTTTT; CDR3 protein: CASNQLAITNTGELFF
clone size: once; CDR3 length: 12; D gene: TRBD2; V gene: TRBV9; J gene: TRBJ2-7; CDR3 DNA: TGTGCCAGCAGCGGGACTAGTGGCGAGCAGTACTTC; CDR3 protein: CASSGTSGEQYF
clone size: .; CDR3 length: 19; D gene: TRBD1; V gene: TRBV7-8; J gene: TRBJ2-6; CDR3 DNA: TGTGCCAGCAGCTTAAAGGGGACAGGGGATTTTTCTGGGGCCAACGTCCTGACTTTC; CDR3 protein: CASSLKGTGDFSGANVLTF
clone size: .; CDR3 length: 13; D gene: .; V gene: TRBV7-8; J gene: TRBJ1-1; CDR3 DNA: TGTGCCAGCAGCCCACTAAGGAACACTGAAGCTTTCTTT; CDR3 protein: CASSPLRNTEAFF